This paragraph reports one T cell receptor (beta chain). The data stem from a study of blood T cell repertoires in COVID-19. Study information: Whether acute or convalescent, the COVID-19 samples came from the United States, Italy and Spain. T cells, B-cell-depleted T cells, or PBMCs supplied cDNA or gDNA.

This CDR3 is 17 amino acids long. Germline V gene lookup returns CDR1 LNHDA and CDR2 SQIVND (reference sequence). Trimming at V came to 5 bases and at J to 2 bases, leaving 9 bases not matched to a gene. In the original workflow: Scientists estimated how many nucleated cells there were by amplifying reference gene primers. Clones were sequenced by immunoSEQ multiplex PCR, and TCRdb holds only the in-frame ones, with some missing. V and J calls plus clone size are reproduced from that table; the DNA served to infer D and trimming. The sample has more than 85,000 clones, 75% to 85% seen once. The sample consisted of peripheral blood. The gene calls are TRBV19 and TRBJ2-1; the match to TRBD2 covers 10 bases. The TCR was taken from a woman in her 70s with acute or convalescent COVID-19. In nucleotides, the CDR3 is TGTGCCAGTAGTCAGACCCCGAGCGGGGGGGCCTACAATGAGCAGTTCTTC. It encodes CASSQTPSGGAYNEQFF.